The 27 T cell receptor beta chains below were found in one sample sequenced in a study of blood T cell repertoires in COVID-19. Generated by immunoSEQ multiplex PCR, the TCRdb table keeps only in-frame clones and is missing some. Of a few hundred thousand clones in the sample, 80% to 90% were seen once. The sample was peripheral blood. Receptors originate from a man in his fifties or sixties with acute or convalescent COVID-19.

The chain uses TRBV5-6 and TRBJ1-1; the D gene is possibly TRBD1 (6 bases). Germline CDR1 is SGHDT and CDR2 is YYEEEE. V was clipped by 0 bases and J by 1 base, with 13 bases between them. The CDR3 extends over 16 amino acids. CDR3 sequence (DNA): TGTGCCAGCAGCTTGGCTGGTCACAGGGCGAACACTGAAGCTTTCTTT. It is translated as CASSLAGHRANTEAFF. Drawing the rest from reference TRBV5-6 and TRBJ1-1, the complete variable domain is DAGVTQSPTHLIKTRGQQVTLRCSPKSGHDTVSWYQQALGQGPQFIFQYYEEEERQRGNFPDRFSGHQFPNYSSELNVNALLLGDSALYLCASSLAGHRANTEAFFGQGTRLTVV.

The V call is TRBV13, the J call TRBJ2-2, with D uncertain. Trimming left V 5 bases short and J 2 bases short, with 6 bases between. Germline V gene sequence: CDR1 PRHDT, CDR2 FYEKMQ (reference sequence). This CDR3 region has 13 residues. CDR3 DNA: TGTGCCAGCAGCCATAGTAACACCGGGGAGCTGTTTTTT. Translation: CASSHSNTGELFF. Variable domain in full (rest from reference TRBV13 and TRBJ2-2): AAGVIQSPRHLIKEKRETATLKCYPIPRHDTVYWYQQGPGQDPQFLISFYEKMQSDKGSIPDRFSAQQFSDYHSELNMSSLELGDSALYFCASSHSNTGELFFGEGSRLTVL.

The rearrangement joins TRBV5-8 to TRBJ1-2; 7 bases align to TRBD1. The germline CDR1 and CDR2 sequences are SGHTS and YDEGEE. The CDR3 sequence is 15 residues long. Losses at the gene ends were 5 bases for V and 0 bases for J; bases not matched to a gene: 7. The CDR3: CASRFPDRPNYGYTF. Here the CDR3 DNA reads TGTGCCAGCAGATTCCCGGACAGGCCTAACTATGGCTACACCTTC.

The chain joins TRBV6-1 to TRBJ2-5, with TRBD1 identical over 11 bases. The CDR3 sequence is 15 residues long. Unmatched junction bases numbered 5, after V lost 3 bases and J lost 5 bases. The germline CDR1 and CDR2 sequences are MNHNS and SASEGT. CDR3 region: CASSEDRGRRETQYF. The CDR3 DNA reads as TGTGCCAGCAGTGAGGACAGGGGGCGCCGGGAGACCCAGTACTTC.

The rearrangement uses TRBV5-1 and TRBJ1-1, with TRBD1 matching over 8 bases. Germline-derived CDR1 and CDR2 are SGHRS and YFSETQ. The junction had 6 bases not matched to a gene; V was cut back by 5 bases and J by 0 bases. The CDR3 extends over 15 amino acids. The CDR3 spells CASSWTGNMNTEAFF. The CDR3 DNA follows: TGCGCCAGCAGTTGGACAGGGAACATGAACACTGAAGCTTTCTTT.

The rearrangement uses TRBV3-1 (or the pseudogene TRBV3-2) and TRBJ2-2, with D unresolved. The V gene lost 1 base and the J gene lost 8 bases, with 23 bases spanning the gap. Germline values: CDR1 LGHDT, CDR2 YNNKEL (reference sequence). The CDR3 length is 18 residues. DNA for the CDR3: TGTGCCAGCAGCCAAGCGCCACCTATAGCATCGGTATCGGGGGAGCTGTTTTTT. Protein: CASSQAPPIASVSGELFF.

The chain uses TRBV13 and TRBJ1-1; perhaps TRBD1 as D (5 bases). The CDR3 totals 17 residues. Trimming took off 4 bases at V and 2 bases at J, with 20 bases between the two ends. The germline V gene has CDR1 PRHDT and CDR2 FYEKMQ (reference sequence). The CDR3 here is CASSSYLGETANTEAFF. Written as DNA, the CDR3 is TGTGCCAGCAGCTCGTATTTGGGTGAGACAGCTAACACTGAAGCTTTCTTT. The entire variable domain, with the rest obtained from reference TRBV13 and TRBJ1-1, is as follows: AAGVIQSPRHLIKEKRETATLKCYPIPRHDTVYWYQQGPGQDPQFLISFYEKMQSDKGSIPDRFSAQQFSDYHSELNMSSLELGDSALYFCASSSYLGETANTEAFFGQGTRLTVV.

This CDR3 reads CASSSPGQNTYEQYF. The CDR3 coding sequence is TGTGCCAGCAGTTCCCCCGGACAGAACACCTACGAGCAGTACTTC. V and J are TRBV28 and TRBJ2-7, with TRBD1 as a possible D gene (6 bases). V was cut by 4 bases and J by 2 bases, with 15 bases left in between. This CDR3 contains 15 residues. Germline V gene sequence: CDR1 MDHEN, CDR2 SYDVKM.

V and J are TRBV10-3 and TRBJ2-1; 8 positions match TRBD2. The CDR3 has 14 residues. The V segment lost 4 bases and the J segment 4 bases; nucleotides outside the gene matches: 3. CDR1 is ENHRY, CDR2 SYGVKD, per germline. As DNA, the CDR3 is TGTGCCATCAGTGGGAGCGGGGGATACAATGAGCAGTTCTTC. Translation gives CAISGSGGYNEQFF.

The rearrangement joins TRBV3-1 (or the pseudogene TRBV3-2) to TRBJ1-2; D perhaps matches TRBD1 (5 bases). V was clipped by 4 bases and J by 4 bases, with 19 bases between them. The CDR3 length is 16 residues. CDR1 and CDR2 from the germline V gene are LGHDT and YNNKEL (reference sequence). The CDR3 loop is CASSPGGGERGYGYTF. The CDR3 nucleotides read TGTGCCAGCAGCCCGGGGGGAGGGGAACGGGGCTATGGCTACACCTTC.

The V call is TRBV7-8, the J call TRBJ1-2; D perhaps matches TRBD1 (5 bases). From germline, CDR1 is SGHVS and CDR2 FQNEAQ. The CDR3 has 15 amino acids. V lost 8 bases and J lost 4, with 20 bases in between. The CDR3 DNA reads TGTGCCAGCGCCTCGGGGGAGAATTCATTCTATGGCTACACCTTC. It is translated as CASASGENSFYGYTF.

The gene calls are TRBV6-6 and TRBJ2-1; D call uncertain. V was shortened by 2 bases and J by 8 bases, with 7 bases between the two germline ends. Germline values: CDR1 MNHNY, CDR2 SVGAGI (reference sequence). The CDR3 totals 12 residues. The CDR3 region is CASSYEIDEQFF. In DNA form, the CDR3 reads TGTGCCAGCAGTTACGAGATAGATGAGCAGTTCTTC.

The chain combines TRBV5-4 with TRBJ2-3; 15 nucleotides agree with TRBD2. V was clipped by 3 bases and J by 2 bases; unmatched bases: 10. Germline V gene lookup returns CDR1 SGHNT and CDR2 YYREEE (reference sequence). The CDR3 loop spans 19 amino acids. CDR3: CASSSGLAGGPAYTDTQYF. The CDR3 coding sequence is TGTGCCAGCAGCTCTGGACTAGCGGGAGGGCCGGCCTACACAGATACGCAGTATTTT. The full variable domain, in which reference TRBV5-4 and TRBJ2-3 provide the parts outside the CDR3, is ETGVTQSPTHLIKTRGQQVTLRCSSQSGHNTVSWYQQALGQGPQFIFQYYREEENGRGNFPPRFSGLQFPNYSSELNVNALELDDSALYLCASSSGLAGGPAYTDTQYFGPGTRLTVL.

The chain employs TRBV30 and TRBJ1-2, with D maybe TRBD1 (6 bases). The CDR3 totals 16 residues. The V gene's germline CDR1 is GTSNPN and CDR2 SVGIG (reference sequence). V dropped 1 base and J dropped 9 bases, with 24 bases sitting between them. As DNA, the CDR3 is TGTGCCTGGAGTGCCGAGAAGGGGGAACCCCCCCTAAGCTACACCTTC. Encoded protein: CAWSAEKGEPPLSYTF.

V gene TRBV5-1 combines with J gene TRBJ2-7; 9 bases map to TRBD1. The CDR3 totals 16 residues. With 9 bases clipped from V and 4 bases from J, the junction kept 17 bases outside the gene matches. Germline V gene data show CDR1 as SGHRS and CDR2 as YFSETQ. CDR3 sequence reads: CATGTGNTKGQYEQYF. The DNA of the CDR3 is TGCGCCACCGGGACAGGGAATACGAAAGGGCAGTACGAGCAGTACTTC.

A single count supports this clone. This chain links TRBV29-1 with TRBJ2-5; D ambiguous. This CDR3 comprises 13 residues. Germline CDR1 and CDR2: SQVTM and ANQGSEA. The ends were cut back, 4 bases at V and 0 bases at J, with 9 bases in the middle. The CDR3 region is CSVGSGYQETQYF. The CDR3 bases are TGCAGCGTTGGGTCCGGGTACCAAGAGACCCAGTACTTC. The full variable domain, with the rest looked up from reference TRBV29-1 and TRBJ2-5, is SAVISQKPSRDICQRGTSLTIQCQVDSQVTMMFWYRQQPGQSLTLIATANQGSEATYESGFVIDKFPISRPNLTFSTLTVSNMSPEDSSIYLCSVGSGYQETQYFGPGTRLLVL.

The chain joins TRBV6-2 or TRBV6-3 to TRBJ1-5; possible D gene TRBD1, 5 bases. The CDR3 has 13 amino acids. Germline CDR1 is MNHEY and CDR2 is SVGEGT. V shed 6 bases and J shed 4 bases, with 10 bases lying between them. CDR3 protein: CASSWGVNQPQHF. The CDR3 DNA is TGTGCCAGCAGCTGGGGGGTAAATCAGCCCCAGCATTTT.

This clone came up once. The rearrangement joins TRBV4-2 to TRBJ2-5; TRBD1 aligns across 8 bases. CDR1 LGHNA and CDR2 YNFKEQ come from the germline V gene. There are 15 residues in the CDR3. The V and J ends lost 0 bases and 3 bases, in that order; junction bases with no gene match: 3. This CDR3 reads CASSQDPTGEETQYF. The DNA of the CDR3 is TGTGCCAGCAGCCAAGACCCGACAGGGGAAGAGACCCAGTACTTC.

The genes are TRBV16 and TRBJ1-2; perhaps TRBD1 as D (6 bases). The CDR3 has 18 amino acids. Looked up from germline, CDR1 is KGHSY and CDR2 is FQNENV. V shed 2 bases and J shed 8 bases, with 27 bases lying between them. The CDR3 coding sequence is TGTGCCAGCAGCCAACAGATCGCGGGGGGGCGAGCTATAAAAGGCTACACCTTC. Amino acid sequence: CASSQQIAGGRAIKGYTF. The variable domain in full, completed from reference TRBV16 and TRBJ1-2, reads GEEVAQTPKHLVRGEGQKAKLYCAPIKGHSYVFWYQQVLKNEFKFLISFQNENVFDETGMPKERFSAKCLPNSPCSLEIQATKLEDSAVYFCASSQQIAGGRAIKGYTFGSGTRLTVV.

A word on this clone: Other DNA sequences within the sample encode an identical CDR3. J is TRBJ1-2 and V is TRBV15, with D possibly TRBD1 on 5 matching bases. Germline V lookup: CDR1 LNHNV, CDR2 YYDKDF (reference sequence). This CDR3 region has 14 residues. With 0 bases removed from V and 2 bases from J, the gap between germline ends came to 7 bases. Here the CDR3 reads CATSRDRGNYGYTF. Here the CDR3 DNA reads TGTGCCACCAGCAGAGATCGGGGGAACTATGGCTACACCTTC.

This clone was detected once. The V gene is TRBV28, the J gene TRBJ2-7; D not resolved. In germline, CDR1 is MDHEN, CDR2 SYDVKM. CDR3 size: 12 residues. The ends were cut back, 5 bases at V and 3 bases at J, with 8 bases in the middle. CDR3 nucleotides: TGTGCCAGCAGTCCCTCCCTCTACGAGCAGTACTTC. Protein: CASSPSLYEQYF.

This chain uses TRBV18 with TRBJ2-1, with 7 bases identical to TRBD1. Germline V CDR1 and CDR2: KGHSH, LQKENI. The CDR3 spans 15 residues. V trimming: 3 bases; J trimming: 3 bases; junction bases outside the gene matches: 5. The chain's CDR3 is CASSPPGQNYNEQFF. The CDR3 DNA follows: TGTGCCAGCTCACCCCCGGGACAGAACTACAATGAGCAGTTCTTC.

The chain combines TRBV12-5 with TRBJ2-1; 10 positions match TRBD2. The CDR3 length is 16 residues. The ends lost 2 bases at V and 8 bases at J; junction bases unmatched: 9. CDR1 and CDR2 (germline): LGHNT, FRNRAP. This chain's CDR3 is CASGLSLAGDFYEQFF. The CDR3 region has the DNA TGTGCTAGTGGTTTGAGCCTAGCGGGAGATTTCTATGAGCAGTTCTTC. Full variable domain (missing parts from reference TRBV12-5 and TRBJ2-1): DARVTQTPRHKVTEMGQEVTMRCQPILGHNTVFWYRQTMMQGLELLAYFRNRAPLDDSGMPKDRFSAEMPDATLATLKIQPSEPRDSAVYFCASGLSLAGDFYEQFFGPGTRLTVL.

The rearrangement uses TRBV5-4 and TRBJ2-2; TRBD2 matches 13 bases. Germline V lookup: CDR1 SGHNT, CDR2 YYREEE (reference sequence). Trimming at V came to 4 bases and at J to 0 bases, leaving 3 bases not matched to a gene. The CDR3 runs to 17 residues. The chain's CDR3 is CASSPGLAGANTGELFF. Here the CDR3 DNA reads TGTGCCAGCAGCCCAGGACTAGCGGGAGCGAACACCGGGGAGCTGTTTTTT.

The V and J genes are TRBV7-6 and TRBJ2-7; 12 nucleotides agree with TRBD1. V gave up 4 bases and J gave up 2 bases; unmatched junction bases: 21. The CDR3 loop spans 21 amino acids. The germline V gene encodes CDR1 SGHVS and CDR2 FNYEAQ. The CDR3 loop is CASSSQRGRGTGGGKAYEQYF. The CDR3 bases are TGTGCCAGCAGCTCCCAACGGGGCCGCGGGACAGGGGGCGGAAAGGCCTACGAGCAGTACTTC.

The gene calls are TRBV12-3 or TRBV12-4 and TRBJ1-6; D is ambiguous. This CDR3 comprises 13 residues. Trimming took off 2 bases at V and 9 bases at J, with 8 bases between the two ends. This CDR3 is CASSLTAGSPLHF. CDR3 in DNA: TGTGCCAGCAGTTTAACAGCGGGTTCACCCCTCCACTTT.

This chain connects TRBV11-2 to TRBJ2-1; 7 bases are a match to TRBD2. Trimming removed 6 bases from V and 7 bases from J; junction bases left unmatched: 21. Germline-derived CDR1 and CDR2 are SGHAT and FQNNGV. The CDR3 length is 18 residues. CDR3 in amino acids: CASSRSGRGTMRLNEQFF. The CDR3 DNA reads TGTGCCAGCAGTCGATCTGGGAGAGGGACTATGAGGCTGAATGAGCAGTTCTTC.